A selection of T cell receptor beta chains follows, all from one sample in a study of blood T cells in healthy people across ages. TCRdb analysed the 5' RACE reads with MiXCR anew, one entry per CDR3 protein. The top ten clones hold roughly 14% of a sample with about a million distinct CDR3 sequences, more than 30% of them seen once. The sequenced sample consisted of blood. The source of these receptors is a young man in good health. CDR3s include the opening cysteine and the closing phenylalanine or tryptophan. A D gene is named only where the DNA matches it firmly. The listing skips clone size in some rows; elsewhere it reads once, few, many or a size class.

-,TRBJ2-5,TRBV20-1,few,TGCAGTGCTCCTCCCTGGCGCCAAGAGACCCAGTACTTC,CSAPPWRQETQYF
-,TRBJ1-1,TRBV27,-,TGTGCCAGCATTGGGGGGTACGGGAAGGAAGCTTTCTTT,CASIGGYGKEAFF
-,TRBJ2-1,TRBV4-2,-,TGTGCCAGCAGCCAAGAATCGAAGGAGTCCGTGCCCTACAATGAGCAGTTCTTC,CASSQESKESVPYNEQFF
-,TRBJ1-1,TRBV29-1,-,TGCAGCGTTGTTGAGATGACGACTGAAGCTTTCTTT,CSVVEMTTEAFF
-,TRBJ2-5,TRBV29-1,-,TGCAGTGTTGAAGCTACGTACAATGAGCAGTACTTC,CSVEATYNEQYF
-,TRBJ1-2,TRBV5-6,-,TGTGCCAGCAGCTTCGCTCCGGGACTTTTAAGAGGCTACACCTTC,CASSFAPGLLRGYTF
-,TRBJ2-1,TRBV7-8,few,TGTGCCAGCAGCTTAGTCGGGGGCCCCTCCTACAATGAGCAGTTCTTC,CASSLVGGPSYNEQFF
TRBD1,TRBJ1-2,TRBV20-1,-,TGCAGTGCTAAAGGACAGGGGGACCATGGCTACACCTTC,CSAKGQGDHGYTF
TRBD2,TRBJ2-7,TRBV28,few,TGTGCCAGCAGTTCCACTAGCGGGGAGTCCTACGAGCAGTACTTC,CASSSTSGESYEQYF
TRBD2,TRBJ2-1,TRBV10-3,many,TGTGCCATCAGTGAGTCGGGAGGGGATGAGCAGTTCTTC,CAISESGGDEQFF
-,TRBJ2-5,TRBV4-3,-,TGCGCCAGCAGCAAACACCGAGGAGATATTCAAGAGACCCAGTACTTC,CASSKHRGDIQETQYF
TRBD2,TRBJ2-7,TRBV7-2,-,TGTGCCAGCAGTTTAGCGGGGGGCAGCTCCTACGAGCAGTACTTC,CASSLAGGSSYEQYF
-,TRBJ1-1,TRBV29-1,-,TGCAGCGCTAACCCCGGGGGGGTGAACACTGAGGCTTTCTTT,CSANPGGVNTEAFF
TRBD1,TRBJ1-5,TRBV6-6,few,TGTGCCAGCACTCCCCGGGACAGGGGGGAGCCCCAGCATTTT,CASTPRDRGEPQHF
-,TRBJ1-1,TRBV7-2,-,TGTGCCAGCAGCCCTCCTGGGGGGCGAGAAGCTTTCTTT,CASSPPGGREAFF
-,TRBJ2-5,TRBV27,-,TGTGCCAGCAGTTTATATTCTGGGAAGGGGCCGTACCAAGAGACCCAGTACTTC,CASSLYSGKGPYQETQYF
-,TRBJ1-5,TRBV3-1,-,TGTGCCAGCAGCCACGGGGGTGGATATAGCAATCAGCCCCAGCATTTT,CASSHGGGYSNQPQHF
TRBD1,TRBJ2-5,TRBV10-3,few,TGTGCCATCAGTGACGGGACAGGGCAAGAGACCCAGTACTTC,CAISDGTGQETQYF
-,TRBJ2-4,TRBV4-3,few,TGCGCCAGCAGCCAAGATAAGTACATTCAGTACTTC,CASSQDKYIQYF
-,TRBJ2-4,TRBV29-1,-,TGCAGCGTTGAATCGCAGGGGGGTGCTAAAAACATTCAGTACTTC,CSVESQGGAKNIQYF
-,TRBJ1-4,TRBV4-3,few,TGCGCCAGCAGCCAAGCGGAGATTGGGATAAGGGAAAAACTGTTTTTT,CASSQAEIGIREKLFF
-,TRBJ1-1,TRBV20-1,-,TGCAGTGCTAGAGAAGGGGGGACTGAAGCTTTCTTT,CSAREGGTEAFF
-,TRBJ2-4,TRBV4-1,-,TGCGCCGGCAGCCAAAAACGGGGGGCGGATAAAAACATTCAGTACTTC,CAGSQKRGADKNIQYF
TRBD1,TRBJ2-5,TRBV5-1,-,TGCGCCAGCAGCTGGACAGGGGGTTACGAGACCCAGTACTTC,CASSWTGGYETQYF
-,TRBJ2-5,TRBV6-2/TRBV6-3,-,TGTGCCAGCAGCCACCCTTCGGAGACCCAGTACTTC,CASSHPSETQYF
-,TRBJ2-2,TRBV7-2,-,TGTGCCAGCAGCTTAGATAAGGGGTGGGGCACCGGGGAGCTGTTTTTT,CASSLDKGWGTGELFF
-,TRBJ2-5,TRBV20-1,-,TGCAGTGCTAGAGATTTCAGGGGTTGGGTTGAGCAGTACTTC,CSARDFRGWVEQYF
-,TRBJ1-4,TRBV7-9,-,TGTGCCAGCAGCCCCCGCAGACAGGTTGAAAAACTGTTTTTT,CASSPRRQVEKLFF
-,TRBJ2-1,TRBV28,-,TGTGCCAGCAGAAAAACACAGAAATCCAATGAGCAGTTCTTC,CASRKTQKSNEQFF
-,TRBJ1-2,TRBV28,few,TGTGCCAGCAGTTCCCCGGGCCCCAGTAGTCGCTACACCTTC,CASSSPGPSSRYTF
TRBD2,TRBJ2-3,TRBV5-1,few,TGCGCCAGCAGGACCGGACTAGCGTTAACAGATACGCAGTATTTT,CASRTGLALTDTQYF
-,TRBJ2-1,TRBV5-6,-,TGTGCCAGCAGCTTCCGGACAGTCAATGAGCAGTTCTTC,CASSFRTVNEQFF
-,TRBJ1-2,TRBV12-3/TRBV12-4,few,TGTGCCGATTATAATCGCGGGTTAGGAGACTATGGCTACACCTTC,CADYNRGLGDYGYTF
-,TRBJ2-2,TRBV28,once,TGTGCCAGCAGTTTATCCCTTGCGGGCACCGGGGAGCTGTTTTTT,CASSLSLAGTGELFF
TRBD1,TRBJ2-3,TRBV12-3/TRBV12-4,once,TGTGCCAGCAGTCCTGGGACAGGGGCGGCAGATACGCAGTATTTT,CASSPGTGAADTQYF
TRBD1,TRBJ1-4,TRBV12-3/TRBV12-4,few,TGTGCCAGCACTGCCGGGACAGAGAATGAAAAACTGTTTTTT,CASTAGTENEKLFF
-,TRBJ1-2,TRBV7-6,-,TGTGCCAGCAGCTTAGAACGGGGCGGGAGCTACACCTTC,CASSLERGGSYTF
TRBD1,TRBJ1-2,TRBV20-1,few,TGCAGTGCTAGAGATCGGACAGGGATTAACTATGGCTACACCTTC,CSARDRTGINYGYTF
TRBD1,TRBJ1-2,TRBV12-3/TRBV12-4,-,TGTGCCAGCCACTTGGGGACAGGGGGCTATCGGAACTATGGCTACACCTTC,CASHLGTGGYRNYGYTF
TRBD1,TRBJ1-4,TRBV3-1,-,TGTGCCAGCAGCTACCACTTGACAGGGATCAATGAAAAACTGTTTTTT,CASSYHLTGINEKLFF
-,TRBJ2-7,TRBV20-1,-,TGCAGTGCCTTGGGGCGTCCTTCCTACGAGCAGTACTTC,CSALGRPSYEQYF
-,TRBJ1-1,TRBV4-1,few,TGCGCCAGCAGCCATGCCAAGGGGACTGAAGCTTTCTTT,CASSHAKGTEAFF
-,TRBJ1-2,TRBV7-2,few,TGTGCCAGCAGCTCCTCGCGCCTTTCGCAGGGTAACTATGGCTACACCTTC,CASSSSRLSQGNYGYTF
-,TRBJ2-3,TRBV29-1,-,TGCAGCTATGGGACCCTCGAATTCACAGATACGCAGTATTTT,CSYGTLEFTDTQYF
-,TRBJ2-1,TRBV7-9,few,TGTGCCAGCAGCTCCACAAGGAAGTGGAATGAGCAGTTCTTC,CASSSTRKWNEQFF
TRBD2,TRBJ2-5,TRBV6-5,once,TGTGCCAGCAGCCCGCTAGCGGCTTACAGTGAGCAGTATTTC,CASSPLAAYSEQYF